A selection of T cell receptor beta chains follows, all from one sample in a study of blood T cell repertoires in COVID-19. The data were produced by immunoSEQ multiplex PCR, yet TCRdb's version contains in-frame clones alone and is incomplete. This table has about 360,000 clones, around 88% appearing once. The sequencing sample was made of peripheral blood. These receptors were taken from a woman aged 60 to 75 with COVID-19, enrolled during active disease. The CDR3 runs from the conserved cysteine through the conserved F or W. A D gene is named only where the DNA matches it firmly. Clone size is shown for a subset of rows, as once, few, many or a class of expanded clone.

j_gene: TRBJ1-5; v_gene: TRBV9; abundance: -; len: 14; d_gene: -; CDR3nt: TGTGCCAGCAGCCACGCAGGGGTCGATCAGCCCCAGCATTTT; CDR3aa: CASSHAGVDQPQHF
j_gene: TRBJ2-5; v_gene: TRBV5-1; abundance: -; len: 17; d_gene: TRBD2; CDR3nt: TGCGCCAGCAGCCCGGGACTAGCGCATAAGATCCAAGAGACCCAGTACTTC; CDR3aa: CASSPGLAHKIQETQYF
j_gene: TRBJ2-5; v_gene: TRBV6-2/TRBV6-3; abundance: -; len: 14; d_gene: -; CDR3nt: TGTGCCAGCAGTCCCCGGGCAGGGGAAGAGACCCAGTACTTC; CDR3aa: CASSPRAGEETQYF
j_gene: TRBJ1-5; v_gene: TRBV12-3/TRBV12-4; abundance: few; len: 13; d_gene: -; CDR3nt: TGTGCCAGCACCTTAAACCGGAATCAGCCCCAGCATTTT; CDR3aa: CASTLNRNQPQHF
j_gene: TRBJ2-2; v_gene: TRBV7-2; abundance: -; len: 15; d_gene: -; CDR3nt: TGTGCCAGCAGCTTCGGTCAGGAAGACACCGGGGAGCTGTTTTTT; CDR3aa: CASSFGQEDTGELFF
j_gene: TRBJ1-5; v_gene: TRBV5-4; abundance: -; len: 16; d_gene: TRBD1; CDR3nt: TGTGCCAGCAGCTTTGGTGGGACAGCCTATAATCAGCCCCAGCATTTT; CDR3aa: CASSFGGTAYNQPQHF
j_gene: TRBJ2-1; v_gene: TRBV29-1; abundance: few; len: 13; d_gene: -; CDR3nt: TGCAGCGATCAGAGCGGTCTCTACAATGAGCAGTTCTTC; CDR3aa: CSDQSGLYNEQFF
j_gene: TRBJ1-5; v_gene: TRBV6-5; abundance: few; len: 14; d_gene: TRBD1; CDR3nt: TGTGCCAGCGCCTCTGGACAGGGTAATCAGCCCCAGCATTTT; CDR3aa: CASASGQGNQPQHF
j_gene: TRBJ1-5; v_gene: TRBV6-5; abundance: -; len: 13; d_gene: -; CDR3nt: TGTGCCCGACCGAATAGGGGATTACAGCCCCAGCATTTT; CDR3aa: CARPNRGLQPQHF
j_gene: TRBJ2-5; v_gene: TRBV2; abundance: -; len: 16; d_gene: TRBD2; CDR3nt: TGTGCCAGCCCTACCTCTTCGCGGGGGGGGCGAGAGACCCAGTACTTC; CDR3aa: CASPTSSRGGRETQYF
j_gene: TRBJ1-2; v_gene: TRBV5-1; abundance: -; len: 16; d_gene: TRBD1; CDR3nt: TGCGCCAGCAGCTTGGGCGGGCCAGACAGGGGGCTTGGCTACACCTTC; CDR3aa: CASSLGGPDRGLGYTF
j_gene: TRBJ2-7; v_gene: TRBV5-1; abundance: -; len: 13; d_gene: -; CDR3nt: TGCGCCAGCAGCTTGGACATCACCTACGAGCAGTACTTC; CDR3aa: CASSLDITYEQYF
j_gene: TRBJ2-1; v_gene: TRBV2; abundance: -; len: 14; d_gene: TRBD2; CDR3nt: TGTGCCAGCAGAGCGGGGGGGACATACAATGAGCAGTTCTTC; CDR3aa: CASRAGGTYNEQFF
j_gene: TRBJ2-1; v_gene: TRBV5-1; abundance: -; len: 17; d_gene: -; CDR3nt: TGCGCCAGCAGCTTGGTTCCGACGGGACTTGTATACAATGAGCAGTTCTTC; CDR3aa: CASSLVPTGLVYNEQFF
j_gene: TRBJ1-2; v_gene: TRBV2; abundance: -; len: 11; d_gene: TRBD1; CDR3nt: TGTGCCAGACAGGGGGCGCGTGGCTACACCTTC; CDR3aa: CARQGARGYTF
j_gene: TRBJ1-1; v_gene: TRBV7-3; abundance: -; len: 14; d_gene: -; CDR3nt: TGTGCCAGCAGCTTAAGGCCAGGGAACACTGAAGCTTTCTTT; CDR3aa: CASSLRPGNTEAFF
j_gene: TRBJ1-1; v_gene: TRBV19; abundance: -; len: 15; d_gene: -; CDR3nt: TGTGCCAGTAGTTGGCAGGGGACCCTGAACACTGAAGCTTTCTTT; CDR3aa: CASSWQGTLNTEAFF
j_gene: TRBJ1-5; v_gene: TRBV11-3; abundance: -; len: 13; d_gene: -; CDR3nt: TGTGCCAGCAGCTTAGATAGTAGTCAGCCCCAGCATTTT; CDR3aa: CASSLDSSQPQHF
j_gene: TRBJ2-1; v_gene: TRBV29-1; abundance: -; len: 15; d_gene: TRBD2; CDR3nt: TGCAGCGTTGATGGTAGCGGGGGGCTTCTCCCTGAGCAGTTCTTC; CDR3aa: CSVDGSGGLLPEQFF
j_gene: TRBJ1-6; v_gene: TRBV29-1; abundance: -; len: 14; d_gene: -; CDR3nt: TGCAGCGCCTCGACAGGCTATCAGAATTCACCCCTCCACTTT; CDR3aa: CSASTGYQNSPLHF
j_gene: TRBJ1-1; v_gene: TRBV30; abundance: -; len: 14; d_gene: -; CDR3nt: TGTGCCTGGACCCTTGGCGGGGTGGACACTGAAGCTTTCTTT; CDR3aa: CAWTLGGVDTEAFF
j_gene: TRBJ1-5; v_gene: TRBV7-9; abundance: -; len: 14; d_gene: TRBD1; CDR3nt: TGTGCCAGCGGTGGGGCAGGGGGGAATCAGCCCCAGCATTTT; CDR3aa: CASGGAGGNQPQHF
j_gene: TRBJ1-2; v_gene: TRBV19; abundance: -; len: 15; d_gene: -; CDR3nt: TGTGCCAGTAGTATGAGCTCGGCAGGGGACTATGGCTACACCTTC; CDR3aa: CASSMSSAGDYGYTF
j_gene: TRBJ2-2; v_gene: TRBV3-1/TRBV3-2; abundance: -; len: 17; d_gene: -; CDR3nt: TGTGCCAGCAGCCTACTCAGGGGGGAGCCGAACACCGGGGAGCTGTTTTTT; CDR3aa: CASSLLRGEPNTGELFF
j_gene: TRBJ1-4; v_gene: TRBV5-1; abundance: once; len: 14; d_gene: -; CDR3nt: TGCGCCAGCAGCGTGACAGAAGGAAGCGAAAAACTGTTTTTT; CDR3aa: CASSVTEGSEKLFF
j_gene: TRBJ1-3; v_gene: TRBV18; abundance: many; len: 16; d_gene: TRBD1; CDR3nt: TGTGCCAGCTCACCACCGGGACAGCGCTCTGGAAACACCATATATTTT; CDR3aa: CASSPPGQRSGNTIYF
j_gene: TRBJ1-1; v_gene: TRBV19; abundance: -; len: 13; d_gene: -; CDR3nt: TGTGCCAGTAGAGAACAGGGAGTCACTGAAGCTTTCTTT; CDR3aa: CASREQGVTEAFF
j_gene: TRBJ1-1; v_gene: TRBV25-1; abundance: -; len: 14; d_gene: TRBD1; CDR3nt: TGTGCCAGCAGGGGACAGGCTTTGTACACTGAAGCTTTCTTT; CDR3aa: CASRGQALYTEAFF
j_gene: TRBJ2-1; v_gene: TRBV4-1; abundance: -; len: 15; d_gene: -; CDR3nt: TGCGCCAGCAGCCAACCCCGGGACTTACACAATGAGCAGTTCTTC; CDR3aa: CASSQPRDLHNEQFF
j_gene: TRBJ2-1; v_gene: TRBV7-3; abundance: -; len: 16; d_gene: TRBD2; CDR3nt: TGTGCCAGCAGCCCAGGGGGACTAGCGGCGAGGAATGAGCAGTTCTTC; CDR3aa: CASSPGGLAARNEQFF
j_gene: TRBJ2-1; v_gene: TRBV18; abundance: -; len: 19; d_gene: TRBD2; CDR3nt: TGTGCCAGCTCACCGAGACTAGCGGGCGTTGGAGGGGGTTACAATGAGCAGTTCTTC; CDR3aa: CASSPRLAGVGGGYNEQFF
j_gene: TRBJ2-5; v_gene: TRBV28; abundance: -; len: 13; d_gene: TRBD2; CDR3nt: TGTGCCAGCAGCTCTACACCCCGGGGGGCCCAGTACTTC; CDR3aa: CASSSTPRGAQYF
j_gene: TRBJ2-5; v_gene: TRBV5-6; abundance: -; len: 15; d_gene: TRBD1; CDR3nt: TGTGCCAGCAGGGACCCGGGCAGGGGGCGAGAGACCCAGTACTTC; CDR3aa: CASRDPGRGRETQYF
j_gene: TRBJ2-7; v_gene: TRBV5-1; abundance: few; len: 13; d_gene: TRBD1; CDR3nt: TGCGCCAGTTCGTGGGACAGCTCCTACGAGCAGTACTTC; CDR3aa: CASSWDSSYEQYF
j_gene: TRBJ2-7; v_gene: TRBV11-3; abundance: -; len: 15; d_gene: -; CDR3nt: TGTGCCAGCAGCTCACGACAGAACAAAACCTACGAGCAGTACTTC; CDR3aa: CASSSRQNKTYEQYF
j_gene: TRBJ1-1; v_gene: TRBV5-1; abundance: -; len: 14; d_gene: -; CDR3nt: TGCGCCAGCAGAGAGTTGACATCGAACACTGAAGCTTTCTTT; CDR3aa: CASRELTSNTEAFF
j_gene: TRBJ2-3; v_gene: TRBV29-1; abundance: -; len: 13; d_gene: -; CDR3nt: TGCAGCGTTGAGTTTAACCGGGGAAATACGCAGTATTTT; CDR3aa: CSVEFNRGNTQYF
j_gene: TRBJ2-5; v_gene: TRBV5-6; abundance: -; len: 19; d_gene: TRBD2; CDR3nt: TGTGCCAGCAGCTTCTTCGGGACTAGCGGGCGGACCTATCGGGAGACCCAGTACTTC; CDR3aa: CASSFFGTSGRTYRETQYF
j_gene: TRBJ2-7; v_gene: TRBV2; abundance: -; len: 15; d_gene: -; CDR3nt: TGTGCCAGCAGTGAAGCCAGCCCGAGGGCCTACGAGCAGTACTTC; CDR3aa: CASSEASPRAYEQYF
j_gene: TRBJ1-2; v_gene: TRBV7-9; abundance: -; len: 13; d_gene: TRBD1; CDR3nt: TGTGCCAGCAGCTCAGGACAGGCCTATGGCTACACCTTC; CDR3aa: CASSSGQAYGYTF